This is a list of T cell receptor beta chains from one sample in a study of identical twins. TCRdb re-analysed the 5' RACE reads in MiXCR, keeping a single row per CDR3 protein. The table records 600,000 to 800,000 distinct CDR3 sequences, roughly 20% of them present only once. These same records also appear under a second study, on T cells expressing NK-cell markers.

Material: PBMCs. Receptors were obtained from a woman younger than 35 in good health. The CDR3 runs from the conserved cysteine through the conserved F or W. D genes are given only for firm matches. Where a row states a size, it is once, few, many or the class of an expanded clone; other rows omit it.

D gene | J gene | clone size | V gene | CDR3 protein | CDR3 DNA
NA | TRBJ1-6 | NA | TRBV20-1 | CSARTKGNSPLHF | TGCAGTGCCAGAACCAAGGGCAATTCACCCCTCCACTTT
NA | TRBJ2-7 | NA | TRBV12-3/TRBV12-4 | CASSLVRGNYEQYF | TGTGCCAGCAGTTTAGTTCGAGGGAACTACGAGCAGTACTTC
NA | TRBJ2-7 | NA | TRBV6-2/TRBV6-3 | CASSYSLPGLDYEQYF | TGTGCCAGCAGTTATTCCCTCCCGGGACTCGACTACGAGCAGTACTTC
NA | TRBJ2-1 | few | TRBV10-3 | CAIRDGQNKLHEQFF | TGTGCCATCAGGGATGGCCAGAATAAGTTGCATGAGCAGTTCTTC
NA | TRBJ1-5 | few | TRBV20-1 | CSARGRSNQPQHF | TGCAGTGCGAGAGGTAGGAGCAATCAGCCCCAGCATTTT
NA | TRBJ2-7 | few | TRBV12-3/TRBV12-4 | CASLLIRYEQYF | TGTGCCAGCCTTTTAATTAGGTACGAGCAGTACTTC
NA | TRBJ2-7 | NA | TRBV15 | CATSRDPSYEQYF | TGTGCCACCAGCAGAGATCCCTCCTACGAGCAGTACTTC
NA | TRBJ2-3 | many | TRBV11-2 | CASSLSLEFGTDTQYF | TGTGCCAGCAGCTTATCACTCGAGTTCGGTACAGATACGCAGTATTTT
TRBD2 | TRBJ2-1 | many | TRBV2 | CASEKAGGPYNEQFF | TGTGCCTCCGAAAAAGCGGGGGGCCCCTACAATGAGCAGTTCTTC
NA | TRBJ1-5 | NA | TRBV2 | CASSEAPNQPQHF | TGTGCCAGCAGTGAAGCGCCCAATCAGCCCCAGCATTTT
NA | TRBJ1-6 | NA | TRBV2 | CASSVTVYNSPLHF | TGTGCCAGCAGCGTGACAGTTTATAATTCACCCCTCCACTTT
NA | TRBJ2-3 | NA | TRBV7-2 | CASSLRQGTRYTQYF | TGTGCCAGCAGCTTAAGGCAGGGAACCCGTTATACGCAGTATTTT
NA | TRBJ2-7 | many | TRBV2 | CASSEVIRTALGEQYF | TGTGCCAGCAGTGAAGTGATCAGGACGGCCCTTGGGGAGCAGTACTTC
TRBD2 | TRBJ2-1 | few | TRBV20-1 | CSARDPSPALAVNEQFF | TGCAGTGCTAGAGATCCATCCCCTGCACTAGCGGTCAATGAGCAGTTCTTC
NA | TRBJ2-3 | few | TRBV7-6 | CASSLTTGWSTTDTQYF | TGTGCCAGCAGCTTAACGACCGGATGGTCTACCACAGATACGCAGTATTTT
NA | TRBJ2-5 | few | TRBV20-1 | CSAMTGAVQETQYF | TGCAGTGCTATGACGGGGGCCGTCCAAGAGACCCAGTACTTC
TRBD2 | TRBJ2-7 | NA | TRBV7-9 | CASSSTSGRSYEQYF | TGTGCCAGCAGCTCGACTAGCGGGAGGTCCTACGAGCAGTACTTC
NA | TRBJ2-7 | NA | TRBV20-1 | CSASGSGYEQYF | TGCAGTGCTAGCGGGAGTGGCTACGAGCAGTACTTC
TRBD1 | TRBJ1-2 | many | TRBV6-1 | CASSRGTGGKINYGYTF | TGTGCCAGCAGTCGAGGGACAGGGGGAAAGATTAACTATGGCTACACCTTC
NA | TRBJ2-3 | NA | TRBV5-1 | CASSLEWTDTQYF | TGCGCCAGCAGCTTGGAGTGGACAGATACGCAGTATTTT
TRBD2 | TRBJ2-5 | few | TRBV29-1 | CSGGGIQETQYF | TGCAGCGGCGGGGGGATACAAGAGACCCAGTACTTC
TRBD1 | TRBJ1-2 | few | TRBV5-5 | CASSLGQGPANYGYTF | TGTGCCAGCAGCTTGGGACAGGGCCCGGCTAACTATGGCTACACCTTC
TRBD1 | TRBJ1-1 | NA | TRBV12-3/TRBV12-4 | CASNRGGGWTEAFF | TGTGCCAGCAACCGAGGGGGCGGGTGGACTGAAGCTTTCTTT
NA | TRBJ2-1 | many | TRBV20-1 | CSARDRRYNEQFF | TGCAGTGCTAGAGACAGGAGATACAATGAGCAGTTCTTC
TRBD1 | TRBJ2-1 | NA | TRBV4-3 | CASSQDRDSYNEQFF | TGCGCCAGCAGCCAAGATCGGGACAGCTACAATGAGCAGTTCTTC
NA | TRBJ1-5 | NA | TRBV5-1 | CASSPGGQEGPQHF | TGCGCCAGCAGCCCGGGGGGACAAGAGGGGCCCCAGCATTTT
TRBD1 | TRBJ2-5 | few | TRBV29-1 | CSGLTGEETQYF | TGCAGCGGCCTGACAGGGGAAGAGACCCAGTACTTC
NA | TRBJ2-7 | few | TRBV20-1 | CSGGVSYEQYF | TGCAGTGGGGGGGTTTCCTACGAGCAGTACTTC
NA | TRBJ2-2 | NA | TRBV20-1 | CSARRAGATGELFF | TGCAGTGCTAGAAGGGCAGGGGCTACCGGGGAGCTGTTTTTT
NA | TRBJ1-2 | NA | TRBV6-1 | CASSPGSPKDYGYTF | TGTGCCAGCAGCCCAGGGAGCCCAAAGGACTATGGCTACACCTTC
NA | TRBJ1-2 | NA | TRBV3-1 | CASSQRDHGYTF | TGTGCCAGCAGCCAGAGGGACCATGGCTACACCTTC
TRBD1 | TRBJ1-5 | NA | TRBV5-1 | CASSNGQGAEQPQHF | TGCGCCAGCAGCAATGGACAGGGGGCAGAACAGCCCCAGCATTTT
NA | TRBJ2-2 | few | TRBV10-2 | CASTGAPTGELFF | TGCGCCAGCACCGGGGCTCCCACCGGGGAGCTGTTTTTT
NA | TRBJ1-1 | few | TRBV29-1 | CSVRYAEAFF | TGCAGCGTTCGGTATGCTGAAGCTTTCTTT
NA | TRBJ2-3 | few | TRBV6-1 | CASSGGFGTYTDTQYF | TGTGCCAGCAGTGGGGGCTTTGGCACATACACAGATACGCAGTATTTT
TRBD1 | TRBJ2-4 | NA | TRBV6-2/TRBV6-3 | CASFDRVQNIQYF | TGTGCCAGCTTCGACAGGGTCCAAAACATTCAGTACTTC
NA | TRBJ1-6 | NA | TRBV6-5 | CASSYAGLAKSPLHF | TGTGCCAGCAGTTACGCGGGACTGGCTAAATCACCCCTCCACTTT
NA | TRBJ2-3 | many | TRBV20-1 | CSAPGVSSTDTQYF | TGCAGTGCTCCCGGCGTCAGTAGCACAGATACGCAGTATTTT
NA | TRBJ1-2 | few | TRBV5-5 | CASSPRFGQHGYTF | TGTGCCAGCAGCCCTAGATTTGGACAACATGGCTACACCTTC
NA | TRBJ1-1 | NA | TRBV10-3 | CAISTGTEAFF | TGTGCCATCAGTACAGGTACTGAAGCTTTCTTT
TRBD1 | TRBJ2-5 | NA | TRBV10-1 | CYYRGGETQYF | TGCTACTACAGGGGTGGGGAGACCCAGTACTTC